This T cell receptor (beta chain) was documented in a study of T cell repertoires in cytomegalovirus infection. From the reads, TCRdb called clonotypes with MiXCR, one entry per CDR3 protein. Among some 270,000 distinct CDR3 sequences listed, roughly a fifth were seen once. Concerning this clonotype: Its antigen is undetermined.

This clonotype originated in a human donor in good health (CMV status not recorded). Some clones in this sample may be carry-over from other donors' samples. The source was cultured PBMCs, collected from culture after CMV antigen stimulation.

CDR3 region: CASSLGGGPSETQYF. The DNA for the CDR3 is TGTGCCAGCAGCTTAGGGGGAGGGCCCTCGGAGACCCAGTACTTC. The chain links TRBV5-4 to TRBJ2-5, with D tentatively TRBD2 (7 bases). The germline V and J ends were trimmed by 2 bases and 5 bases, with 16 bases remaining between them. CDR1 SGHNT and CDR2 YYREEE come from the germline V gene (reference sequence). The CDR3 length is 15 residues.